The clone carrying this T cell receptor (beta chain) has a single count. Its target is not known. A junction boundary mismatches the germline segment, possibly from a read error. The data are from a study of CD8 T cells in Susac syndrome. The study, taken as a whole, reports: There was no clonal expansion in the CD4+ T cell repertoires of Susac syndrome.

The germline V gene encodes CDR1 SSHAT and CDR2 FNYEAQ (reference sequence). The CDR3 is made up of 15 amino acids. RNA amounts of roughly 0.5 to 1 ug underwent reverse transcription with random hexamers. TCRdb re-called the immunoSEQ multiplex PCR reads through MiXCR, storing one row per CDR3 protein. The sample has roughly 160,000 distinct CDR3 sequences, approximately 95% seen once. Sequencing was carried out using CD4+ T cells from PBMCs. The sequence came from a human donor with Susac syndrome. The gene calls are TRBV7-7 and TRBJ2-2, with D possibly matching TRBD1 (5 bases). The CDR3 reads CASSQTGANTGELFF. In DNA, the CDR3 is TGTGCTAGCAGCCAAACAGGCGCGAACACCGGGGAGCTGTTTTTT.